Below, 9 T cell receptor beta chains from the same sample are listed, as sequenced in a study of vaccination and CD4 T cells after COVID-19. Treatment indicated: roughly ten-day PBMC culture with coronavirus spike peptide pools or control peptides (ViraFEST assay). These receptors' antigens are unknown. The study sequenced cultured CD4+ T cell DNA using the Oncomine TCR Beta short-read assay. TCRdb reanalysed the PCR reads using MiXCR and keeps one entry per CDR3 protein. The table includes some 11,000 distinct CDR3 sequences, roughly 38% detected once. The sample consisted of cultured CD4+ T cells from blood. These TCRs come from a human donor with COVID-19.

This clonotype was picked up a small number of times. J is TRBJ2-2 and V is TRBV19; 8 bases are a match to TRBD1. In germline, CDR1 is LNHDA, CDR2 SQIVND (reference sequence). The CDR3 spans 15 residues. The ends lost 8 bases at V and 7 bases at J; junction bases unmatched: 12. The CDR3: CASASGTGFYGELFF. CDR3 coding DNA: TGTGCCAGTGCTTCCGGGACAGGATTTTACGGGGAGCTGTTTTTT.

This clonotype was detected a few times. CDR3 in DNA: TGTGCCAGTAGGGACAGGGCGCTGGGCTACACCTTC. It specifies CASRDRALGYTF. The V gene is TRBV19, the J gene TRBJ1-2, with 8 bases matching TRBD1. This CDR3 has 12 residues. In germline, CDR1 is LNHDA, CDR2 SQIVND (reference sequence). The ends lost 6 bases at V and 8 bases at J; junction bases unmatched: 5.

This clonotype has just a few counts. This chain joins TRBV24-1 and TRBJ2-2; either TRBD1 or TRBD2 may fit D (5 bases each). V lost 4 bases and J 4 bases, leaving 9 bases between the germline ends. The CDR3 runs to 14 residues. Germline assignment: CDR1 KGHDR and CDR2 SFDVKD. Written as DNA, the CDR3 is TGTGCCACCAGTGACCCGGGACGCACCGGGGAGCTGTTTTTT. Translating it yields CATSDPGRTGELFF.

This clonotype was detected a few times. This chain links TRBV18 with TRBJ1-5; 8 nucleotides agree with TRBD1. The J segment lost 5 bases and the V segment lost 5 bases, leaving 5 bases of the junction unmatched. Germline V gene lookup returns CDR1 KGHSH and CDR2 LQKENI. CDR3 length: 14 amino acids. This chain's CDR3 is CASSGQGADQPQHF. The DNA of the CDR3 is TGTGCCAGCTCAGGTCAGGGGGCCGATCAGCCCCAGCATTTT.

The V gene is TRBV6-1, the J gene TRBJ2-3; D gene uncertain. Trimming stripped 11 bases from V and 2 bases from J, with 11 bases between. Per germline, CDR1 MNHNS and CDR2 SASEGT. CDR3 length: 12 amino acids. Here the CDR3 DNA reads TGTGCCGCTGGTGGAGTCACAGATACGCAGTATTTT. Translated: CAAGGVTDTQYF.

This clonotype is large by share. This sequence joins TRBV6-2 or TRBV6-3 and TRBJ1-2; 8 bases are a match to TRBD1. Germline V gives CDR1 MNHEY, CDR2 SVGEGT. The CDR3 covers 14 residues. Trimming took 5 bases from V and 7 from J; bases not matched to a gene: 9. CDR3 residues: CASSHRGVLSGYTF. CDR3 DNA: TGTGCCAGCAGTCACAGGGGGGTCTTATCTGGCTACACCTTC.

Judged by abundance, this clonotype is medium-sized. CDR3 bases: TGCAGTGCTCAAAGGGACTCATTGAACACTGAAGCTTTCTTT. Protein sequence: CSAQRDSLNTEAFF. The rearrangement uses TRBV20-1 and TRBJ1-1; D possibly corresponds to TRBD1 (5 bases). This CDR3 is 14 amino acids long. With 5 bases removed from V and 0 bases from J, the gap between germline ends came to 13 bases. The germline V gene encodes CDR1 DFQATT and CDR2 SNEGSKA (reference sequence).

CDR3 DNA: TGTGCCAGCAGGCGAACAGGGGGGACCAAAAACATTCAGTACTTC. Its protein product is CASRRTGGTKNIQYF. The chain joins TRBV6-1 to TRBJ2-4; 8 bases line up with TRBD1. CDR3 size: 15 residues. The junction had 6 bases not matched to a gene; V was cut back by 6 bases and J by 2 bases. Germline V gene lookup returns CDR1 MNHNS and CDR2 SASEGT.

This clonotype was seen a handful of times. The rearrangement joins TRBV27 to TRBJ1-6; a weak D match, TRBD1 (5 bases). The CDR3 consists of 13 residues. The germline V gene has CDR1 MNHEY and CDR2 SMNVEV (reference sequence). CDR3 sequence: CGTRGSYNSPLHF. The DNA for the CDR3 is TGTGGGACTAGGGGCTCCTATAATTCACCCCTCCACTTT.